The sequence of this T cell receptor beta chain was determined in a study of blood T cell repertoires in COVID-19. Study summary: The origin of the acute and convalescent COVID-19 samples was the United States, Italy and Spain. PBMCs, B-cell-depleted T cells, or T cells provided the cDNA or gDNA that made up the material.

V shed 0 bases, J shed 6 bases, and the junction held 4 bases outside the gene matches. CDR1 and CDR2 (germline): MNHEY, SVGAGI. The CDR3 loop spans 15 amino acids. In the authors' workflow: Quantification of nucleated cells was approximated via reference gene primer amplification. Repertoires were generated with immunoSEQ multiplex PCR, while TCRdb's copy carries only in-frame clones and drops some. V and J calls and clone size are copied from that table; D and trimming were computed from the DNA. Of fewer than 35,000 clones in the sample, about 89% were seen once. The TCR was taken from a man between 65 and 85 years old with active COVID-19. Sequencing was done on a sample of peripheral blood. The J gene is TRBJ2-7, the V gene TRBV6-5; 11 bases fit TRBD1. The CDR3 DNA follows: TGTGCCAGCAGTTACTCGGACAGGGGGCCCTCCGAGCAGTACTTC. Encoded protein: CASSYSDRGPSEQYF.